The clone carrying this T cell receptor beta chain has at least ten counts. Its antigen is unidentified. The sample belongs to a study of T-cell reconstitution after alpha-beta-depleted transplantation in children. Study-wide points: It was surviving recipient T cells and thymic progenitors that gave some patients high TCRbeta diversity at day 60. Reported findings indicate that, about two months after transplant, alpha-beta T cells came from several hundred expanded clones, which were derived from non-depleted graft cells. Among T cells one year after transplant, newly produced cells accounted for most counts and diversity.

Unique molecular identifiers were built into the TCRbeta library. One entry per CDR3 protein, called by TCRdb with MiXCR from the PCR reads. Among about 260,000 distinct CDR3 sequences, approximately 8% were seen once, and the ten largest hold 6% to 7%. The sample here was PBMCs, mostly from graft donor cells, taken 180 days after TCRalphabeta/CD19-depleted stem cell transplant. The clonotype comes from a male patient younger than 18 who had a stem cell transplant for acute lymphoblastic leukemia, so the T cells may come from the graft donor.

CDR3 in amino acids: CASSYSTNSGNTIYF. The DNA of the CDR3 is TGTGCCAGCAGTTACTCGACGAACTCTGGAAACACCATATATTTT. V is TRBV6-5 and J is TRBJ1-3; unclear D gene. The CDR3 covers 15 residues. The V and J ends lost 0 bases and 0 bases respectively, with 6 bases between them. Germline CDR1 reads MNHEY; CDR2 reads SVGAGI.